The 18 T cell receptor beta chains below were found in one sample sequenced in a study of persistence of HIV-infected CD4 T cells. Nonspecific anti-CD3/anti-CD28 bead stimulation represents the broad CD4+ T cell repertoire. Sorting selected CD4+ T cells upregulating both CD40 ligand and CD69. The immunoSEQ assay was version 4, run in survey mode. This table comes from immunoSEQ multiplex PCR, and its TCRdb copy is limited to in-frame clones, with some not included. The data show 37,000 or so clones, roughly 86% seen once. The antigens of these receptors remain unknown. The sample was CD4+ T cells sorted from PBMCs after roughly 18-hour stimulation, taken from a patient who received antiretroviral therapy. These TCRs come from an adult man with HIV who was CMV-seropositive.

This chain links TRBV19 with TRBJ1-2; TRBD1 matches at 8 bases. Germline V CDR1 and CDR2: LNHDA, SQIVND (reference sequence). The CDR3 has 14 residues. Trimming cost V 7 bases and J 2 bases; bases outside gene matches: 6. This CDR3 is CASNLRGQNYGYTF. The DNA of the CDR3 is TGTGCCAGTAATCTCAGGGGGCAGAACTATGGCTACACCTTC.

J is TRBJ1-4 and V is TRBV19; 7 bases align to TRBD1. Per germline, CDR1 LNHDA and CDR2 SQIVND (reference sequence). V lost 4 bases and J lost 8; bases outside the gene matches: 13. The CDR3 runs to 16 residues. The CDR3 is CASSSPGTARGEKLFF. As DNA, the CDR3 is TGTGCCAGTAGTAGTCCTGGGACAGCCCGGGGAGAAAAACTGTTTTTT.

This clone was detected a few times. Written as DNA, the CDR3 is TGTGCCAGCAGTTACTCTAGGGTGGCCGGGGAGCTGTTTTTT. Its protein product is CASSYSRVAGELFF. The rearrangement joins TRBV6-5 to TRBJ2-2; D uncertain. This CDR3 is built from 14 residues. CDR1 is MNHEY and CDR2 is SVGAGI in the germline V gene. Trimming took 0 bases from V and 6 from J, leaving 8 bases between them.

This chain uses TRBV28 with TRBJ1-5; D is perhaps TRBD1 (6 bases). The ends were cut back, 5 bases at V and 1 base at J, with 18 bases in the middle. CDR3 length: 17 amino acids. CDR1 and CDR2 from the germline V gene are MDHEN and SYDVKM. The CDR3 DNA sequence: TGTGCCAGCAGTCTCTCGCAGGGGAGAGGGAGCAATCAGCCCCAGCATTTT. It encodes CASSLSQGRGSNQPQHF.

V gene TRBV2 combines with J gene TRBJ1-4, with 7 bases lining up with TRBD1. J lost 6 bases, V lost 11 bases, and 15 bases had no gene match. This CDR3 contains 15 residues. CDR1 and CDR2 (germline): SNHLY, FYNNEI. In nucleotides, the CDR3 is TGTGCCGGGAACGGACTCGACAGGGTGGATGAAAAACTGTTTTTT. This codes for CAGNGLDRVDEKLFF.

The CDR3 region is CASSQEARAGEVYEQYF. CDR3 in DNA: TGCGCCAGCAGCCAAGAAGCAAGGGCGGGAGAAGTCTACGAGCAGTACTTC. The chain uses TRBV4-3 and TRBJ2-7; 7 bases agree with TRBD2. Germline loops: CDR1 LGHNA, CDR2 YSLEER. This CDR3 comprises 17 residues. V trimming: 0 bases; J trimming: 3 bases; junction bases outside the gene matches: 11.

A single count supports this clone. V is TRBV5-1 and J is TRBJ2-3, with D perhaps matching TRBD1 (6 bases). Germline V lookup: CDR1 SGHRS, CDR2 YFSETQ. The CDR3 totals 14 residues. Trimming removed 0 bases from V and 6 bases from J, with 11 bases in between. The CDR3 region has the DNA TGCGCCAGCAGCTTGGACAGGGCCAGCGATACGCAGTATTTT. This gives the protein CASSLDRASDTQYF.

The V call is TRBV2, the J call TRBJ2-7; a weak D match, TRBD2 (5 bases). This CDR3 is built from 14 residues. With 5 bases removed from V and 2 bases from J, the gap between germline ends came to 13 bases. The germline CDR1 and CDR2 sequences are SNHLY and FYNNEI. The CDR3 DNA sequence: TGTGCCAGCAGTAAGAGGGCAAAACCCTACGAGCAGTACTTC. It translates to CASSKRAKPYEQYF. The full variable domain, completed using reference TRBV2 and TRBJ2-7, is EPEVTQTPSHQVTQMGQEVILRCVPISNHLYFYWYRQILGQKVEFLVSFYNNEISEKSEIFDDQFSVERPDGSNFTLKIRSTKLEDSAMYFCASSKRAKPYEQYFGPGTRLTVT.

This chain joins TRBV7-6 and TRBJ1-1, with D unclear. Germline values: CDR1 SGHVS, CDR2 FNYEAQ. This CDR3 region has 13 residues. V was clipped by 5 bases and J by 0 bases, with 7 bases between them. CDR3 residues: CASSADLNTEAFF. DNA for the CDR3: TGTGCCAGCAGCGCAGACTTGAACACTGAAGCTTTCTTT. Full variable domain (missing parts from reference TRBV7-6 and TRBJ1-1): GAGVSQSPRYKVTKRGQDVALRCDPISGHVSLYWYRQALGQGPEFLTYFNYEAQQDKSGLPNDRFSAERPEGSISTLTIQRTEQRDSAMYRCASSADLNTEAFFGQGTRLTVV.

The rearrangement links TRBV30 to TRBJ1-4, with D unclear. V lost 2 bases to trimming and J lost 3 bases, with 16 bases between them. This CDR3 is 16 amino acids long. Germline CDR1 is GTSNPN and CDR2 is SVGIG (reference sequence). The CDR3 reads CAWSPALLLANEKLFF. The CDR3 nucleotides read TGTGCCTGGAGTCCAGCGTTACTCCTGGCTAATGAAAAACTGTTTTTT.

The chain employs TRBV5-8 and TRBJ1-2, with D possibly TRBD1 on 6 matching bases. V dropped 2 bases and J dropped 3 bases, with 11 bases sitting between them. CDR1 is SGHTS, CDR2 YDEGEE, per germline. The CDR3 sequence is 14 residues long. The CDR3 DNA sequence: TGTGCCAGCAGCTTCAGACAGGAGGACTATGGCTACACCTTC. The encoded protein is CASSFRQEDYGYTF.

The chain is built from TRBV28 and TRBJ2-7; D is perhaps TRBD1 or TRBD2 (5 bases each). Looked up from germline, CDR1 is MDHEN and CDR2 is SYDVKM. The CDR3 is 13 residues long. V shed 3 bases and J shed 6 bases, with 12 bases lying between them. CDR3 sequence reads: CASSLGRYSEQYF. In DNA, the CDR3 is TGTGCCAGCAGTTTGGGACGGTACAGCGAGCAGTACTTC. The entire variable domain, with the rest obtained from reference TRBV28 and TRBJ2-7, is as follows: DVKVTQSSRYLVKRTGEKVFLECVQDMDHENMFWYRQDPGLGLRLIYFSYDVKMKEKGDIPEGYSVSREKKERFSLILESASTNQTSMYLCASSLGRYSEQYFGPGTRLTVT.

In DNA form, the CDR3 reads TGTGCCAGCAGCCAAGATCTTGACCCGGGCTACGAGCAGTACTTC. Protein sequence: CASSQDLDPGYEQYF. The chain employs TRBV3-1 (or the pseudogene TRBV3-2) and TRBJ2-7; no definite D call. CDR1 is LGHDT and CDR2 is YNNKEL in the germline V gene (reference sequence). This CDR3 comprises 15 residues. V lost 0 bases and J 3 bases, leaving 12 bases between the germline ends.

The V call is TRBV19, the J call TRBJ2-7; 9 bases are shared with TRBD1. CDR3 length: 14 residues. Germline CDR1 LNHDA, CDR2 SQIVND (reference sequence). The J segment lost 2 bases and the V segment lost 3 bases, leaving 2 bases of the junction unmatched. The chain's CDR3 is CASSIRQGAYEQYF. Written as DNA, the CDR3 is TGTGCCAGTAGTATCCGACAGGGGGCCTACGAGCAGTACTTC.

J is TRBJ2-7 and V is TRBV5-1; 10 bases agree with TRBD2. The CDR3 has 19 residues. From germline, CDR1 is SGHRS and CDR2 YFSETQ. V lost 4 bases to trimming and J lost 0 bases; unmatched junction nucleotides: 16. In DNA, the CDR3 is TGCGCCAGCAGCCGATCTCCCGGGACTAGCGCCTCATTCTCCTACGAGCAGTACTTC. Residues: CASSRSPGTSASFSYEQYF.

The genes are TRBV15 and TRBJ1-1; D gene uncertain. The CDR3 spans 12 residues. The V gene's germline CDR1 is LNHNV and CDR2 YYDKDF (reference sequence). The ends were cut back, 3 bases at V and 4 bases at J, with 6 bases in the middle. The CDR3: CATSRGFTEAFF. The CDR3, as DNA: TGTGCCACCAGCAGGGGGTTCACTGAAGCTTTCTTT.

The chain uses TRBV13 and TRBJ1-2; 8 bases line up with TRBD1. The length of the CDR3 is 17 residues. V lost 0 bases and J lost 1; bases outside the gene matches: 7. Per the germline V gene, CDR1 is PRHDT and CDR2 is FYEKMQ (reference sequence). CDR3 amino acids: CASSLGGGTGGNYGYTF. The CDR3 DNA follows: TGTGCCAGCAGCTTAGGGGGCGGGACAGGAGGTAACTATGGCTACACCTTC.

The V gene is TRBV2, the J gene TRBJ2-2, with D tentatively TRBD1 or TRBD2 (6 bases each). Germline V gene lookup returns CDR1 SNHLY and CDR2 FYNNEI. CDR3 length: 13 residues. V shed 5 bases and J shed 6 bases, with 10 bases lying between them. CDR3 protein: CASSYREAGELFF. The CDR3 DNA follows: TGTGCCAGCAGTTACAGGGAGGCCGGGGAGCTGTTTTTT.